This TCR beta chain was found in a study of blood T cell repertoires in COVID-19. Per the germline V gene, CDR1 is SGHNT and CDR2 is YYREEE (reference sequence). The CDR3 extends over 15 amino acids. Deletions cut 3 bases from V and 2 bases from J, with 11 bases between. The data were produced by immunoSEQ multiplex PCR, yet TCRdb's version contains in-frame clones alone and is incomplete. The sample includes tens of thousands of clones, around 80% of them seen just once. What was sequenced was peripheral blood. The TCR comes from a human donor in a cohort sampled during active COVID-19. This chain connects TRBV5-4 to TRBJ1-4, with D maybe TRBD1 (6 bases). The chain's CDR3 is CASSSPTGTNEKLFF. The DNA for the CDR3 is TGTGCCAGCAGCTCGCCCACAGGGACTAATGAAAAACTGTTTTTT. The entire variable domain, with the rest obtained from reference TRBV5-4 and TRBJ1-4, is as follows: ETGVTQSPTHLIKTRGQQVTLRCSSQSGHNTVSWYQQALGQGPQFIFQYYREEENGRGNFPPRFSGLQFPNYSSELNVNALELDDSALYLCASSSPTGTNEKLFFGSGTQLSVL.